This is a list of T cell receptor beta chains from one sample in a study of PD-L1 blockade in urothelial cancer. Clones were read by immunoSEQ multiplex PCR, and TCRdb kept only the in-frame ones, dropping some. This table has 100,000 to 150,000 clones, around 85% appearing once. This material consisted of PBMCs, taken around atezolizumab (anti-PD-L1) treatment. The receptors here all came from a man aged 50-59 years with urothelial cancer. CDR3s include the opening cysteine and the closing phenylalanine or tryptophan. A D gene is named only where the DNA matches it firmly. Size is omitted from some rows. Given values are once, few, many or a class for expanded clones.

clone_size j_call d_call v_call cdr3_nt cdr3_aa
few TRBJ2-5 - TRBV5-6 TGTGCCAGCAGGGGACTGGGGGTTCAAGAGACCCAGTACTTC CASRGLGVQETQYF
- TRBJ2-7 - TRBV5-1 TGCGCCAGCAGCTTCGAGGCCGGGAGAAGAGAGCAGTACTTC CASSFEAGRREQYF
many TRBJ1-6 - TRBV27 TGTGCCAGCAGTTTAAGGGGGATGGGTTCACCCCTCCACTTT CASSLRGMGSPLHF
- TRBJ1-5 TRBD1 TRBV30 TGTGCCTGGGGGACAGGGTACGGCGGCAATCAGCCCCAGCATTTT CAWGTGYGGNQPQHF
- TRBJ1-3 - TRBV6-6 TGTGCCAGCAGCGCTACAGGGACCCCTGGAAACACCATATATTTT CASSATGTPGNTIYF
- TRBJ2-2 - TRBV2 TGTGCCAGCAGTATGCAGGGGCACACCGGGGAGCTGTTTTTT CASSMQGHTGELFF
- TRBJ2-1 - TRBV21-1 TGTGCCAGCAGCAAAAAGGCGGTGGAGCAGTTCTTC CASSKKAVEQFF
- TRBJ2-1 - TRBV11-2 TGTGCCAGCAGCTCCAGCGGGCATTTCAGGTACAATGAGCAGTTCTTC CASSSSGHFRYNEQFF
- TRBJ1-2 - TRBV28 TGTGCCAGCAGTTCCCCAGGGGTAGGGTTCGGTGGCTACACCTTC CASSSPGVGFGGYTF
- TRBJ2-3 TRBD2 TRBV11-2 TGTGCCAGCAGCGGACTAGCGGCCCCTGATACGCAGTATTTT CASSGLAAPDTQYF
- TRBJ2-7 TRBD2 TRBV5-4 TGTGCCAGCACCATGGGTGGACTAGCGGGAGTGCGGGTGGACTACGAGCAGTACTTC CASTMGGLAGVRVDYEQYF
- TRBJ2-7 - TRBV11-2 TGTGCCAGCAGCCGATCCCGACTTGGCGTCTACGAGCAGTACTTC CASSRSRLGVYEQYF
once TRBJ1-5 - TRBV5-6 TGTGCCAGCAGCCCCCGAGAACCCAATCAGCCCCAGCATTTT CASSPREPNQPQHF
- TRBJ2-3 - TRBV6-6 TGTGCCAGCGGGAGAGGGAGCACAGATACGCAGTATTTT CASGRGSTDTQYF
- TRBJ1-1 TRBD1 TRBV7-3 TGTGCCAGCAGCTCGACAGGGGGCGCGGGAACTGAAGCTTTCTTT CASSSTGGAGTEAFF
- TRBJ2-7 TRBD1 TRBV7-2 TGTGCCAGCAGTCCTGACAGGGCTCGGACGTATGAGCAGTACTTC CASSPDRARTYEQYF
once TRBJ2-7 TRBD2 TRBV11-2 TGTGCCAGCAGCTTAGTAACTAGCGGGCCCTCCTACGAGCAGTACTTC CASSLVTSGPSYEQYF
- TRBJ2-7 - TRBV5-1 TGCGCCAGCAGCGGGGGGTCCTACGAGCAGTACTTC CASSGGSYEQYF
- TRBJ2-7 TRBD1 TRBV28 TGTGCCAGCAGAATGACAGGGGTCTACGAGCAGTACTTC CASRMTGVYEQYF
- TRBJ1-5 - TRBV30 TGTGCCTGGAGTGTTACCCCGACAGGCTGGGGGATGGTGAGCAATCAGCCCCAGCATTTT CAWSVTPTGWGMVSNQPQHF
- TRBJ2-2 - TRBV28 TGTGCCAGCATACCTACCCAGGACAGATCGAACACCGGGGAGCTGTTTTTT CASIPTQDRSNTGELFF